This T cell receptor beta chain was captured in a study of identifying expanded T cells in peripheral blood. Study results and caveats: Technical replicates showed around 1.2 changed clones; approximately two weeks around 15; four weeks 19. Clone count variance between roughly two-week samples rose with total template count.

The CDR3 loop spans 16 amino acids. From germline, CDR1 is SNHLY and CDR2 FYNNEI. Germline trimming cut 4 bases from V and 7 bases from J; bases unmatched to any gene: 11. Healthy donors had no documented immune events, such as infections, while sampled. The repertoire was sequenced with immunoSEQ multiplex PCR; TCRdb's copy has only in-frame clones and lacks some. The sample records roughly 100,000 clones, approximately 90% being singletons. Remarks on this clone: Its antigen is not identified.

The TCR comes from a person between 18 and 75 years old in good health. The chain has TRBV2 and TRBJ2-3, with 10 bases fitting TRBD2. The sample comprised blood. CDR3 sequence: CASSGGAGGPVNTQYF. The CDR3 DNA sequence: TGTGCCAGCAGTGGAGGAGCGGGAGGGCCTGTAAATACGCAGTATTTT.